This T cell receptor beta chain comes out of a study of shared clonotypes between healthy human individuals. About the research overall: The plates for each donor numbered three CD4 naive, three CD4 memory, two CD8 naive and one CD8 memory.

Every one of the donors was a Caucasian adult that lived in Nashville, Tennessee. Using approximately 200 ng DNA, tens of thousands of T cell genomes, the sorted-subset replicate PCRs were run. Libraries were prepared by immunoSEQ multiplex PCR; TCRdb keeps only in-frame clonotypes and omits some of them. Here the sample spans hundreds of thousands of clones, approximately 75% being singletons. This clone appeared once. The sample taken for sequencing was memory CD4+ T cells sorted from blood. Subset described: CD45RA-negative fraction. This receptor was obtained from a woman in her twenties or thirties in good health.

DNA for the CDR3: TGTGCCAGCTCACCGGAGCCTCAGGGGGCGCGAAAACTGTTTTTT. It specifies CASSPEPQGARKLFF. The V and J genes are TRBV18 and TRBJ1-4, with 8 bases identical to TRBD1. After removal of 3 bases from V and 10 bases from J, the junction contained 10 bases not matched to a gene. The CDR3 sequence is 15 residues long. Germline CDR1 reads KGHSH; CDR2 reads LQKENI.